These T cell receptor beta chains were read from a single sample in a study of OX40 agonist ivuxolimab in advanced cancers. Method: immunoSEQ multiplex PCR; TCRdb's copy keeps in-frame clones and lacks some. This sample has fewer than 60,000 clones; roughly three quarters occur once, and the top ten carry roughly 3.9%. The specimen was CD4+ or CD8+ T cells sorted from blood, collected in a trial of the OX40 agonist ivuxolimab. The source of these receptors is an adult with an advanced solid tumor such as melanoma, head and neck, liver or kidney cancer. Both conserved end residues are part of each CDR3. The order of the fields is CDR3 length, V gene, clone size, D gene, J gene, CDR3 DNA, CDR3 protein. D genes are given only for firm matches. The listing skips clone size in some rows; elsewhere it reads once, few, many or a size class.

>15|TRBV2|-|-|TRBJ1-4
TGTGCCAGCAGTGATCTGGGTCTTCCGGGTGAAAAACTGTTTTTT
CASSDLGLPGEKLFF
>14|TRBV5-1|-|TRBD2|TRBJ2-5
TGCGCCAGCAGCTTGAGGGAGGGCCCAGAGACCCAGTACTTC
CASSLREGPETQYF
>17|TRBV5-1|-|-|TRBJ2-2
TGCGCCAGCAGCCGGAGCGGAGGGCAGGGGGGAACCGGGGAGCTGTTTTTT
CASSRSGGQGGTGELFF
>12|TRBV28|-|-|TRBJ1-1
TGTGCCAGCAGCATACACCCGAATGAAGCTTTCTTT
CASSIHPNEAFF
>17|TRBV4-1|-|TRBD2|TRBJ2-3
TGCGCCAGCAGCCTAACTAGCGGGAGGGCCGGCACAGATACGCAGTATTTT
CASSLTSGRAGTDTQYF
>17|TRBV7-9|-|TRBD1|TRBJ2-1
TGTGCCAGCAGCCCCCGGTTCGGGGGACAGGGGTACAATGAGCAGTTCTTC
CASSPRFGGQGYNEQFF
>14|TRBV6-1|-|-|TRBJ1-1
TGTGCCAGCAGTGAAGCTGGGGGGAGGACTGAAGCTTTCTTT
CASSEAGGRTEAFF
>13|TRBV7-2|-|-|TRBJ2-7
TGTGCCAGCAGCTTCAAAGACGGCTACGAGCAGTACTTC
CASSFKDGYEQYF
>15|TRBV5-1|-|TRBD2|TRBJ2-7
TGCGCCAGTGGCGAATCTAGCGGGAGGAACTACGAGCAGTACTTC
CASGESSGRNYEQYF
>13|TRBV28|-|-|TRBJ1-2
TGTGCCAGCGGCAGCGGCACTCGTACCTCATCCGCCTTC
CASGSGTRTSSAF
>14|TRBV7-6|-|-|TRBJ1-1
TGTGCCAGCAGCCCTCGGGCGGGGGACACTGAAGCTTTCTTT
CASSPRAGDTEAFF
>16|TRBV4-1|-|TRBD2|TRBJ2-5
TGCGCCAGCAGCCAAGATAAACGAGCGGGGGGAGAGACCCAGTACTTC
CASSQDKRAGGETQYF
>14|TRBV5-4|-|-|TRBJ2-7
TGTGCCAGCAGCCACGCTGGACAGTCCTACGAGCAGTACTTC
CASSHAGQSYEQYF
>18|TRBV18|-|TRBD2|TRBJ2-3
TGTGCCAGCTCACTCATTTCACCGGGACTAGCGATCACAGATACGCAGTATTTT
CASSLISPGLAITDTQYF
>14|TRBV5-3|few|TRBD2|TRBJ2-1
TGTGCCAGAATTCCCGGGGGGTCATACAATGAGCAGTTCTTC
CARIPGGSYNEQFF
>14|TRBV29-1|-|-|TRBJ1-1
TGCAGCGTTGAGGGCGGGGAGGGTAGCACTGAAGCTTTCTTT
CSVEGGEGSTEAFF
>14|TRBV9|-|-|TRBJ2-2
TGTGCCAGCAGCGACTATGGGGCCACCGGGGAGCTGTTTTTT
CASSDYGATGELFF
>17|TRBV18|once|TRBD2|TRBJ2-3
TGTGCCAGCTCACCGGGACTAGCGGGAGGGCCACCAGATACGCAGTATTTT
CASSPGLAGGPPDTQYF
>13|TRBV30|-|-|TRBJ1-2
TGTGCCTGGAGTGTCAGGGCGGGGGATGGCTACACCTTC
CAWSVRAGDGYTF
>16|TRBV5-5|-|TRBD1|TRBJ1-6
TGTGCCAGCAGCTTGGGAGGGGGCTTTTATAATTCACCCCTCCACTTT
CASSLGGGFYNSPLHF
>15|TRBV7-2|-|-|TRBJ2-7
TGTGCCAGCAGCTTAGCGGGACAACTCTCCTACGAGCAGTACTTC
CASSLAGQLSYEQYF
>15|TRBV18|-|-|TRBJ1-1
TGTGCCAGCTCTTTAGGGGGAGCCTTGAACACTGAAGCTTTCTTT
CASSLGGALNTEAFF
>17|TRBV19|once|TRBD1|TRBJ1-2
TGTGCCAGTAGTAAGGCCCGGGACAGGAAAGGAGACTATGGCTACACCTTC
CASSKARDRKGDYGYTF
>13|TRBV19|-|-|TRBJ1-1
TGTGCCAGTAGCCGCAGCCAGAACACTGAAGCTTTCTTT
CASSRSQNTEAFF
>13|TRBV7-9|once|TRBD1|TRBJ1-4
TGTGCCAGCAGTCCTACAGGGGTGGAAAAACTGTTTTTT
CASSPTGVEKLFF
>18|TRBV14|-|TRBD1|TRBJ2-6
TGTGCCAGCAGCCAAGAAGGGACAGGGGTCTCTGGGGCCAACGTCCTGACTTTC
CASSQEGTGVSGANVLTF
>12|TRBV30|-|-|TRBJ2-3
TGTGCCTGGAGCTCCCCCGGGCAGAGCAAGAATTTT
CAWSSPGQSKNF
>13|TRBV10-3|-|TRBD1|TRBJ2-7
TGTGCCATCAGGGACAGGCTTTCCTACGAGCAGTACTTC
CAIRDRLSYEQYF
>15|TRBV28|-|-|TRBJ2-2
TGTGCCAGCAGGGTACAGGGCACTGGGGGCGGGGAGCTGTTTTTT
CASRVQGTGGGELFF
>15|TRBV6-1|-|TRBD1|TRBJ2-5
TGTGCCAGCAGTGGAGGGACAGACCCCCAGGGGACCCAGTACTTC
CASSGGTDPQGTQYF
>15|TRBV5-6|-|-|TRBJ2-7
TGTGCCAGCAGCTTGGCAGGCGGGGTGGGGTCCGAGCAGTACTTC
CASSLAGGVGSEQYF
>14|TRBV5-1|few|TRBD1|TRBJ1-5
TGCGCCAGCAGCTCGACAGGGGGGAATCAGCCCCAGCATTTT
CASSSTGGNQPQHF
>14|TRBV29-1|-|-|TRBJ1-1
TGCAGCGTTGTTTGGCCCGAAAAGAACACTGAAGCTTTCTTT
CSVVWPEKNTEAFF
>14|TRBV6-5|-|-|TRBJ2-5
TGTGCCAGCAGTCTACAGGGTTTTGATGAGACCCAGTACTTC
CASSLQGFDETQYF
>14|TRBV11-2|-|TRBD2|TRBJ2-7
TGTGCCAGCAGCGTGACTAGCGGGAGGGTTGAGCAGTACTTC
CASSVTSGRVEQYF
>15|TRBV29-1|many|TRBD2|TRBJ2-1
TGCAGCGTTGAAGAAGCGGGAGGGCGTTCCAATGAGCAGTTCTTC
CSVEEAGGRSNEQFF
>15|TRBV5-4|once|TRBD2|TRBJ2-2
TGTGCCAGCAGCCTTAGCGGGAGGGCCGGCGGGGAGCTGTTTTTT
CASSLSGRAGGELFF
>13|TRBV7-3|-|-|TRBJ1-1
TGTGCCAGCAGCTTAAGTTGGAACACTGAAGCTTTCTTT
CASSLSWNTEAFF
>15|TRBV5-5|-|TRBD2|TRBJ2-3
TGTGCCAGCAGCTTGGGACTAGCGGGTGCAGATACGCAGTATTTT
CASSLGLAGADTQYF
>12|TRBV5-8|-|-|TRBJ2-7
TGTGCCAGCAGCTTGAGACTCTTTGAGCAGTACTTC
CASSLRLFEQYF
>16|TRBV18|-|TRBD1|TRBJ1-2
TGTGCCAGCTCACCCAATACCGGGACAGGCGACTATGGCTACACCTTC
CASSPNTGTGDYGYTF
>19|TRBV11-2|-|TRBD1|TRBJ1-2
TGTGCCAGCAGGTCCAGTGTTTGGGACAGGGGGCTCCTTAACTATGGCTACACCTTC
CASRSSVWDRGLLNYGYTF
>14|TRBV28|-|TRBD1|TRBJ2-7
TGTGCCAGCAGTACGCCGGGACAGGCCTACGAGCAGTACTTC
CASSTPGQAYEQYF
>14|TRBV10-2|-|-|TRBJ2-1
TGCGCCAGCAGTGTAAGGGAGTTGAACAATGAGCAGTTCTTC
CASSVRELNNEQFF
>16|TRBV12-5|-|TRBD1|TRBJ2-3
TGTGCTAGTGGTTTGCAACCGGGACAGGGGCGAAGTACGCAGTATTTT
CASGLQPGQGRSTQYF
>13|TRBV9|-|-|TRBJ1-5
TGTGCCAGCAGCGTACACAGCAATCAGCCCCAGCATTTT
CASSVHSNQPQHF
>11|TRBV5-6|-|-|TRBJ1-1
TGTGCCAGCAGCTGGTTGACAGAAGCTTTCTTT
CASSWLTEAFF
>15|TRBV7-9|few|TRBD1|TRBJ1-4
TGTGCCAGCAGCTTTGGGGACAGGGGCGATGAAAAACTGTTTTTT
CASSFGDRGDEKLFF
>17|TRBV28|few|-|TRBJ1-1
TGTGCCAGCAGCCTATCGGGGAATCGGGACTTAGACACTGAAGCTTTCTTT
CASSLSGNRDLDTEAFF
>14|TRBV2|-|-|TRBJ1-5
TGTGCCAGCAGTGAGGCGACAGCAGATCAGCCCCAGCATTTT
CASSEATADQPQHF
>15|TRBV11-1|once|TRBD2|TRBJ2-5
TGTGCCAGCAGCGTCACCACTAGCGGGGGAGAGACCCAGTACTTC
CASSVTTSGGETQYF